This T cell receptor beta chain appears in the sequencing data of a study of cytomegalovirus exposure and HLA in healthy donors (dated by TCRdb to the late 2010s). Broadly, across the study: An earlier analysis of roughly 570 of the donors reported approximately 280 Gb of sequence data and around 100 million unique TCR beta sequences obtained from some 200 million T cells. To predict cytomegalovirus infection status, the study combined high-throughput TCR immunosequencing, statistical association of individual TCRs with disease status, and machine learning. Roughly five DR-DQ haplotypes were handled as single units for association and clustering because linkage in the cohort was strong. Besides the first cohort of approximately 670 subjects, a separate validation cohort made up of 120 different subjects was used. An earlier analysis of 587 of the donors used high-throughput TCR beta sequencing to judge whether each TCR beta V gene segment behaved as functional or pseudogenic. The aim of the study was to test whether cataloging public T cell receptors could identify signatures of past pathogen exposure. Typing coverage varied by locus: roughly 620-630 donors for A, B, C, DRB1 and DQB1; approximately 500 for DQA1; over 600 for DPA1; some 470 for DPB1. The study profiled the T cell repertoires of hundreds of subjects by immunosequencing and related them to cytomegalovirus serostatus. The later analysis used no new phenotypic data to find candidate immune exposures, relying instead on TCR beta sequences and their occurrence across donors. In a later genetic analysis, genome-wide SNP genotypes for about 55% of the 666 donors were used, and that subset was treated as a discovery cohort. The genetic ancestry cluster associated with self-reported Caucasian donors included 81% of the roughly 400 genotyped donors. In a later analysis, previously published TCR beta repertoires from roughly 710 donors were re-analyzed and high-resolution HLA genotyping was added so that TCR occurrence patterns could be studied. All discovery cohort repertoires had been generated using a single sequencing platform. HLA typing included class I and class II loci at four-digit resolution. Donor age, sex, ethnicity and CMV serostatus were compiled together with the repertoire data. Among about 370 genotyped donors of the cohort, an average of about 220,000 unique TCR beta nucleotide sequences was sequenced per donor, of which about 18% were non-productive. Roughly 300 gigabases of sequencing data and approximately 85 million unique TCR sequences were included in an early release covering roughly 700 HLA-typed donors.

V has 7 bases trimmed and J has 1 base trimmed; junction bases matching no gene number 19. Via the germline V gene, CDR1 is WSHSY and CDR2 SAAADI. There are 20 amino acids in the CDR3, from cysteine to phenylalanine inclusive. Only the CDR3 part of the read is kept: 60 bases, read in frame from the first base. The full study reports these points: A later analysis found that most CMV-associated TCR beta chains appeared HLA-restricted, with HLA associations seemingly driven largely by CMV exposure. Because some donors lacked HLA typing at each locus, the association tests relied only on the typed subset. According to the authors, the approach could potentially be generalized to other disease states and immunological phenotypes. While some public TCRs were present in many individuals, most TCR sequences turned up only very rarely across donors. Compared with the 666-donor mean, donors in an Asian-associated ancestry cluster had fewer N-insertions in productive TCRs, according to a later genetic analysis. A later analysis associated about 17,000 TCR beta sequences with specific HLA alleles at a false discovery rate of 0.05. Correlated functional status among segregating V segments might reflect linkage disequilibrium, but an unknown experimental factor could not be ruled out. In a later analysis, TCR association rates were found to vary across HLA loci, with the most associated TCRs seen for DRB1 alleles and the fewest for HLA-C alleles. Because counts were too low, roughly 17 rarely observed V segments, including chromosome 9 orphons, were left out of the earlier analysis of 587 of the donors. Only TCR beta chains were sequenced in this cohort, and the absence of alpha or paired-chain data limited detectable features. Sequencing depth was assumed to be roughly uniform across donors in the presence/absence analyses, though that assumption may not hold. According to a later analysis, parvovirus B19, influenza, CMV and Epstein-Barr virus appeared linked to several top co-occurrence clusters. A later analysis found that HLA-associated TCR beta chains were more clonally expanded and had lower generation probabilities than equally common non-associated chains. In vitro tests confirmed that a few of the cytomegalovirus-associated TCR beta chains recognize cytomegalovirus antigens. In an earlier analysis of some 500 of the donors, most TCR beta V segments were observed in productive rearrangements about 90% or about 30% of the time, broadly matching IMGT annotations. The 87-base-pair reads could not distinguish some IMGT-functional V segments, including TRBV6-2 and TRBV6-3, so those segments were excluded. In the study, some 180 TCR beta chains were listed as associated with cytomegalovirus. A further reported finding was that TCR beta sequences accurately predicted the HLA-A and HLA-B alleles for most subjects in the first cohort. When HLA alleles, especially DR and DQ, strongly co-occurred, TCR associations were difficult to assign to individual alleles. In a later genetic analysis, a missense DCLRE1C variant was associated with V-gene and J-gene trimming of TCR beta chains, and the association was replicated in an independent cohort. In both the original and validation cohorts, the classifier was reported to diagnose cytomegalovirus status with high specificity and sensitivity. The only immune exposure information available for the cohort was CMV serostatus. The sequencing pipeline was judged likely to have produced a cluster of highly shared sequence variants as a technical artifact.

The cohort comprised 666 healthy bone marrow donors. All cohort members were sampled while nominally healthy, although unrecorded immune exposures were likely present. The donor tested CMV seronegative and was one of the 352 seronegative cohort members. Each donor provided a peripheral blood sample, and peripheral blood mononuclear cells were used for TCR beta sequencing. Genomic DNA extraction from the blood cell samples was performed with the Qiagen DNeasy Blood Extraction Kit. The library was obtained by the immunoSEQ multiplex PCR assay. The multiplex PCR relied on a mix of 60 forward primers for TCR Vbeta segments and 13 reverse primers for TCR Jbeta segments. Amplification of the CDR3 region of rearranged TCR beta genes was performed with a multiplex PCR assay on genomic DNA. On the Illumina HiSeq System, the amplified TCR beta libraries were sequenced as 87-base-pair reads. In the source study's methods: A later analysis tallied roughly 80 million unique TCR beta chains across the 666 repertoires, and some 10 million of those chains were shared by two or more donors. A nearest-neighbor algorithm error-corrected the raw reads and collapsed the reads into unique sequences, merging closely related sequences to remove PCR and sequencing errors. CDR3 sequences were aligned to IMGT reference sequences to assign V, D and J gene segments. Each retained sequence needed at least a six-nucleotide match to both a V gene segment and a J gene segment. Rearrangements were called productive when the CDR3 lacked stop codons and stayed in frame with V and J; all others were non-productive. Following IMGT convention, CDR3 was defined as the stretch from the second conserved V-encoded cysteine up to the conserved J-encoded phenylalanine. The earlier analysis of about 560 of the donors excluded any sequence lacking an unambiguous match to a single V gene segment. An earlier analysis of fewer than 750 of the donors classified V segments as functional when productive rearrangements were above 56.7% and as segregating when the standard deviation between donors was above 5%. A statistical classification framework was developed to diagnose cytomegalovirus status using the catalog of TCR beta chain sequences. V and J gene assignment, in a later analysis, came from comparing TCR nucleotide sequences with IMGT/GENE-DB human TR gene sequences. The TCRdist pipeline was used in a later analysis to assign CDR3 sequences and most-parsimonious VDJ recombination scenarios. In a later analysis, every TCR beta chain was defined by the combination of its CDR3 amino acid sequence and its V-gene family, and reads without a unique V-gene family were dropped. As a way to deal with suspected cross-contamination and a sequencing artifact, a later analysis dropped roughly 600 nucleotide sequences that were highly shared and had low generation probability. For each public chain, a later analysis derived a clonal expansion index from normalized ranks of inferred template counts within each repertoire. Generation probabilities in a later analysis came from a VDJ recombination model fitted to out-of-frame rearrangements, and those results were checked against IGoR. In a later analysis, hypergeometric tests were used to score TCR-TCR, TCR-HLA and TCR-CMV co-occurrence, with a repertoire-size bias correction applied to TCR pairs. False discovery rates were estimated in a later analysis by permuting HLA or CMV assignments 20 times. In a later analysis, co-occurring TCRs were grouped using DBSCAN, and TCRdist sequence similarity was added for clustering within HLA-allele-positive subsets. For co-occurrence clustering, repertoires with fewer than 30,000 or more than 120,000 public chains were excluded, along with five or six repertoires with anomalous nucleotide sharing. The table was pulled from immuneACCESS by TCRdb, which kept in-frame rearrangements only. Such tables lose some clones; where checked, under half of the loss comes from unresolved V genes, and the rest has no known cause. That table furnishes V, J and clone size, whereas the DNA furnished D and trimming. For this sample the table gives 65,000 to 85,000 clones, of which around 85% were detected only once. Roughly 2.3% of the sample is in the top ten clones.

Remarks on this clone: This receptor's antigen is unknown. No much larger clone is present one base from it, and per-base qualities are unavailable.

The TCR comes from a woman aged 45 to 65 in good health and CMV-seronegative. Recombination joined TRBV10-2 with TRBJ1-1; TRBD1 aligns with 12 central bases. The sample comprised PBMCs. Read as DNA, the sequence is TGCGCCAGCACACGAACCACTCGCCGGGACAGGGGGCGGAGGAACACTGAAGCTTTCTTT. Translated, this is CASTRTTRRDRGRRNTEAFF.